The present T cell receptor beta chain was sequenced within a study of blood T cell repertoires in COVID-19. The overall study: PBMCs, B-cell-depleted T cells, or T cells were the source of the cDNA or gDNA that made up the material.

The sample holds one count of this clone. TCRdb's table, derived via immunoSEQ multiplex PCR, lists solely in-frame clones and lacks some. The sample shows approximately 240,000 clones, 70% to 90% of them seen only once. Per the germline V gene, CDR1 is SGHVT and CDR2 is SQSDAQ. Deletions cut 3 bases from V and 0 bases from J, with 8 bases between. CDR3 length: 15 residues. Source material: peripheral blood. The TCR originated in a woman between 40 and 50 years old who had recovered from COVID-19. This chain connects TRBV7-4 to TRBJ1-4; the D is unclear. The CDR3 reads CASSFDTATNEKLFF. DNA of the CDR3: TGTGCCAGCAGCTTCGACACTGCAACTAATGAAAAACTGTTTTTT. Variable domain in full (rest from reference TRBV7-4 and TRBJ1-4): GAGVSQSPRYKVAKRGRDVALRCDSISGHVTLYWYRQTLGQGSEVLTYSQSDAQRDKSGRPSGRFSAERPERSVSTLKIQRTEQGDSAVYLCASSFDTATNEKLFFGSGTQLSVL.